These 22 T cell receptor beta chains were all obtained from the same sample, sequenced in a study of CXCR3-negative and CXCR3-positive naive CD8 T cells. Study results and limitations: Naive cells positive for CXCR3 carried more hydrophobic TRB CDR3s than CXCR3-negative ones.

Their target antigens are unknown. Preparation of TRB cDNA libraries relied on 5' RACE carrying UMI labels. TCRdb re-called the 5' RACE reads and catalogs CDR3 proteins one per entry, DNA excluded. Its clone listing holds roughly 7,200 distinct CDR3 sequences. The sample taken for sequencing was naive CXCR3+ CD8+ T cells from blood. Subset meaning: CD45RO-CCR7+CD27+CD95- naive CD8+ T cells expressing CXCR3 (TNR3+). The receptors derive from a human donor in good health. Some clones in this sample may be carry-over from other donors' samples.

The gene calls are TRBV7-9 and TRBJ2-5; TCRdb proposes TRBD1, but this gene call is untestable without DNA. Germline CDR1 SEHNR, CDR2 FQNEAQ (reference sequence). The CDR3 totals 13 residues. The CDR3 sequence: CASSPVGGQTQYF.

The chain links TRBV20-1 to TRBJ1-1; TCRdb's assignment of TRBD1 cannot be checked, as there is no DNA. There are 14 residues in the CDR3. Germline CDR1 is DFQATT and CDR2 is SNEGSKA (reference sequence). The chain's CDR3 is CSASLGGAVGEAFF.

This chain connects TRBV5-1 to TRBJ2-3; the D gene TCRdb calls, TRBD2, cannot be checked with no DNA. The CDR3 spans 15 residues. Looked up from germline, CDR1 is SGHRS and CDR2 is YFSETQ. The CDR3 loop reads CASSLDGSGSDTQYF.

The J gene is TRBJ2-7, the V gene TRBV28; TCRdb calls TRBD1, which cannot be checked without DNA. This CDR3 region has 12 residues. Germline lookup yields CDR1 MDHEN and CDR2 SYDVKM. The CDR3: CASSPGGYEQYF.

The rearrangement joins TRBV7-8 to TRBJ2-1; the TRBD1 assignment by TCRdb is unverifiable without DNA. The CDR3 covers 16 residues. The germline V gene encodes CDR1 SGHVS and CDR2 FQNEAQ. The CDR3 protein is CASSPTGASSYNEQFF.

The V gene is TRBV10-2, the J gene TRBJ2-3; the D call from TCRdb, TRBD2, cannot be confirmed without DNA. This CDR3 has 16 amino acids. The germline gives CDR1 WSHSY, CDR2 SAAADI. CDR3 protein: CASSARLAGGTDTQYF.

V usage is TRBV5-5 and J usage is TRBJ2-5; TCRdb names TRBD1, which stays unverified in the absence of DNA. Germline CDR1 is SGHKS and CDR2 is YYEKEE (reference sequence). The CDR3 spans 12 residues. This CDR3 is CASSPGVETQYF.

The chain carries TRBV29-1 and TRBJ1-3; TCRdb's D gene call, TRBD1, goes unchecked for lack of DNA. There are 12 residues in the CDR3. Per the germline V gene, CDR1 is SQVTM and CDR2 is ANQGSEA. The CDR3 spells CSVVGGGNTIYF. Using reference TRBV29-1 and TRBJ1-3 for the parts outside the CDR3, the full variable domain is SAVISQKPSRDICQRGTSLTIQCQVDSQVTMMFWYRQQPGQSLTLIATANQGSEATYESGFVIDKFPISRPNLTFSTLTVSNMSPEDSSIYLCSVVGGGNTIYFGEGSWLTVV.

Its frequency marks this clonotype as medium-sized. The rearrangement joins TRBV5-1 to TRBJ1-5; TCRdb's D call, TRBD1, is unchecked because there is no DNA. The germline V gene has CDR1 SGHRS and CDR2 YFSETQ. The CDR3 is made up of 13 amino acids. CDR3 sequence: CASSETGGQPQHF. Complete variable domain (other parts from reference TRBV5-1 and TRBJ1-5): KAGVTQTPRYLIKTRGQQVTLSCSPISGHRSVSWYQQTPGQGLQFLFEYFSETQRNKGNFPGRFSGRQFSNSRSEMNVSTLELGDSALYLCASSETGGQPQHFGDGTRLSIL.

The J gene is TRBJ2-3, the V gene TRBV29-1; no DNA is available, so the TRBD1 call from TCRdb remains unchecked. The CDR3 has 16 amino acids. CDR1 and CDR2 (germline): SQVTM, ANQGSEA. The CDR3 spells CSVESYSGTRTDTQYF.

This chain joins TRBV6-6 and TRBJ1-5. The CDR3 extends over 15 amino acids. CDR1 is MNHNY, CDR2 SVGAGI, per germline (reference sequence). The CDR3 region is CASTRPKEGNQPQHF.

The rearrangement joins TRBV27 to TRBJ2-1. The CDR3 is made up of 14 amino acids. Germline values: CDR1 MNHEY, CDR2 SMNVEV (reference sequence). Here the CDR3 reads CASSLAGDYNEQFF.

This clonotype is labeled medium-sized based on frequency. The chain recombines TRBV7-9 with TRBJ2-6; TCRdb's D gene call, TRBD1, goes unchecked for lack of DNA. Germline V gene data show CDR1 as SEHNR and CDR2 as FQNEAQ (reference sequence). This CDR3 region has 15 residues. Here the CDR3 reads CASSLVPPGANVLTF. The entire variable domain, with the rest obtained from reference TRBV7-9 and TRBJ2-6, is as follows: DTGVSQNPRHKITKRGQNVTFRCDPISEHNRLYWYRQTLGQGPEFLTYFQNEAQLEKSRLLSDRFSAERPKGSFSTLEIQRTEQGDSAMYLCASSLVPPGANVLTFGAGSRLTVL.

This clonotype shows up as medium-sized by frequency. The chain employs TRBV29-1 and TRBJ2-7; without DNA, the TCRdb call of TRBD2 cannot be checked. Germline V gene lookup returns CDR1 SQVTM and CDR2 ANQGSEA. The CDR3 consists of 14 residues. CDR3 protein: CSVEGDSHSYEQYF.

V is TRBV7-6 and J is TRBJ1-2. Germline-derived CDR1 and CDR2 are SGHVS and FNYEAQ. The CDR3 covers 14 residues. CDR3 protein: CASSPQPTSDGYTF.

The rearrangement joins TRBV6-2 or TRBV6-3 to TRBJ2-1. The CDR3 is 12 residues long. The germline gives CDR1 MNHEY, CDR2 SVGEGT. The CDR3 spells CASSYEYNEQFF.

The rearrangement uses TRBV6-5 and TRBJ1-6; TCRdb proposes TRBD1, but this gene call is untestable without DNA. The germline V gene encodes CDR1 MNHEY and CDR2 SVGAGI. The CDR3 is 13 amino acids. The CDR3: CASSPGYNSPLHF.

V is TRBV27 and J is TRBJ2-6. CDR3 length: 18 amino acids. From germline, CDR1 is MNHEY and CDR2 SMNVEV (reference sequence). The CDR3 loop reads CASSFILPSGTGANVLTF.

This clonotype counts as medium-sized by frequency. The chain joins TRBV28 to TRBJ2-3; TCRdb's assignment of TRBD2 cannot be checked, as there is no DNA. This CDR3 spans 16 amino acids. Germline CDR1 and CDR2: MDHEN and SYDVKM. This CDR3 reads CASSSKREPSTDTQYF.

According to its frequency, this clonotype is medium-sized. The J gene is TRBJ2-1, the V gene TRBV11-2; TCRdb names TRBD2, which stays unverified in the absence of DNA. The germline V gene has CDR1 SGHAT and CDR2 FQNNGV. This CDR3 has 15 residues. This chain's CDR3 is CASSLNPNVGDEQFF. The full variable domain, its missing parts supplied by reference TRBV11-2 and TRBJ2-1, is EAGVAQSPRYKIIEKRQSVAFWCNPISGHATLYWYQQILGQGPKLLIQFQNNGVVDDSQLPKDRFSAERLKGVDSTLKIQPAKLEDSAVYLCASSLNPNVGDEQFFGPGTRLTVL.

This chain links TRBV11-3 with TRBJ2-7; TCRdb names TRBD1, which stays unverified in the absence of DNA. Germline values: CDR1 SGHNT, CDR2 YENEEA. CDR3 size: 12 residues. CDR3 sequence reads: CASSQTGGEQYF.

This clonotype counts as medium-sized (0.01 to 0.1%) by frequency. The CDR3 spells CASSALTGSSYEQYF. The chain joins TRBV7-9 to TRBJ2-7; TCRdb indicates TRBD1, and absent DNA this call remains unverified. The CDR3 sequence is 15 residues long. CDR1 SEHNR and CDR2 FQNEAQ come from the germline V gene (reference sequence).